This T cell receptor (beta chain) was obtained from a study of cytomegalovirus exposure and HLA in healthy donors. About the study: Roughly 180 million T cells yielded around 100 million unique TCR beta sequences, as an earlier analysis found.

General observations from the study: Later on, an analysis tied over 15,000 TCR beta sequences to HLA alleles at 0.05 false discovery rate. Later genetic work tied a missense DCLRE1C variant to beta-chain V and J trimming.

Unmatched junction bases numbered 8, after V lost 6 bases and J lost 5 bases. Germline V gene data show CDR1 as MNHEY and CDR2 as SVGAGI. The CDR3 sequence is 15 residues long. A word on this clone: Its antigen remains unknown.

Among the donors, all were healthy bone marrow donors. PCR used 60 Vbeta primers and 13 Jbeta primers. The repertoire was sequenced with immunoSEQ multiplex PCR; TCRdb's copy has only in-frame clones and lacks some. This sample contains under 100,000 clones. This TCR derives from a woman in her thirties in good health and CMV-seronegative. Source material: PBMCs. The gene calls are TRBV6-5 and TRBJ2-1, with 9 nucleotides matching TRBD2. CDR3 in DNA: TGTGCCAGCAGGGTTAGCGGGGGTGACCACAATGAGCAGTTCTTC. Protein: CASRVSGGDHNEQFF.